The sample holds one count of the clone carrying this TCR beta chain. The data are from a study of blood T cell repertoires in COVID-19. Turning to the study itself: Collection of acute and convalescent COVID-19 samples took place in the United States, Italy and Spain.

Some clones are missing from TCRdb's copy, which holds only in-frame ones; the method was immunoSEQ multiplex PCR. This table holds around 250,000 clones, around 85% found once. Germline CDR1 reads LGHDT; CDR2 reads YNNKEL (reference sequence). The ends lost 2 bases at V and 6 bases at J; junction bases unmatched: 7. This CDR3 is 14 amino acids long. The rearrangement uses TRBV3-1 (or the pseudogene TRBV3-2) and TRBJ2-7; 7 nucleotides line up with TRBD1. What was sequenced was PBMCs or T cells enriched from blood (not recorded which). The receptor's source is a woman aged 45 to 65 who had recovered from COVID-19. CDR3 DNA sequence: TGTGCCAGCAGCCAAAGTTGGGACAGCTCCGAGCAGTACTTC. This sequence encodes CASSQSWDSSEQYF.